This T cell receptor beta chain was profiled in a study of blood T cell repertoires in COVID-19. On the study more broadly: Whether acute or convalescent, the COVID-19 samples came from the United States, Italy and Spain. In each case, the material was cDNA or gDNA derived from T cells, B-cell-depleted T cells, or PBMCs.

Under the authors' procedure: Estimation of nucleated cell counts relied on the amplification of reference gene primers. Libraries were prepared by immunoSEQ multiplex PCR; TCRdb keeps only in-frame clonotypes and omits some of them. V, J and clone size were drawn from that table, and D and trimming were deduced from the DNA. The sample carries roughly 20,000 clones, more than 65% recorded once. Germline CDR1 and CDR2: WNHNN and SYGVQD (reference sequence). J lost 6 bases, V lost 2 bases, and 5 bases had no gene match. This CDR3 region has 16 residues. The TCR originated in a man aged 65 to 85 with COVID-19, enrolled during active disease. The chain employs TRBV10-1 and TRBJ2-2; 11 positions match TRBD1. Sequencing was done on a sample of peripheral blood. As DNA, the CDR3 is TGCGCCAGCAGTGAGCCGGGACAGGGGGGTTCCGGGGAGCTGTTTTTT. Its protein product is CASSEPGQGGSGELFF.